This is a list of T cell receptor beta chains from one sample in a study of T cells in Graves' hyperthyroidism and ophthalmopathy. TCRdb reanalysed the multiplex PCR reads using MiXCR and keeps one entry per CDR3 protein. The sample lists 350,000 or so distinct CDR3 sequences; about a sixth were seen once. Sequenced input: blood. The receptors were gathered from a woman between 40 and 50 years old with Graves' ophthalmopathy. Each CDR3 is given with its conserved first and last residue. The D gene is left open where the match is weak. Clone size is stated in some rows and not others, as once, few, many or a class when expanded.

TRBJ2-7	many	-	TRBV10-2	TGCGCCAGCCAGAACGGGGTAAACCACGAGCAGTACTTC	CASQNGVNHEQYF
TRBJ2-7	-	-	TRBV27	TGTGCCAGCAGTTTGATTAGCGGACTTCCCTACGAGCAGTACTTC	CASSLISGLPYEQYF
TRBJ1-5	many	TRBD1	TRBV28	TGTGCCAGCAGTTTGACCCGAGACAGGGGGAATCAGCCCCAGCATTTT	CASSLTRDRGNQPQHF
TRBJ2-2	many	-	TRBV6-5	TGTGCCAGCAGTTACTCGCGATTTAGATATTCGCACGGGGAGCTGTTTTTT	CASSYSRFRYSHGELFF
TRBJ1-1	many	-	TRBV12-3/TRBV12-4	TGTGCCAGCAGTTTCTGGGGAACTTTTCCTGAAGCTTTCTTT	CASSFWGTFPEAFF
TRBJ1-1	many	-	TRBV29-1	TGCAGCGTTGTAGGCGACGGCGTGAACACTGAAGCTTTCTTT	CSVVGDGVNTEAFF
TRBJ1-5	many	TRBD1	TRBV7-8	TGTGCCAGCAGCGTCCGGGACAGGGGGCATCAGCCCCAGCATTTT	CASSVRDRGHQPQHF
TRBJ2-5	few	TRBD1	TRBV5-8	TGTGCCAGCAGCTCGCGAGGACAGGGACAAGAGACCCAGTACTTC	CASSSRGQGQETQYF
TRBJ2-2	-	TRBD2	TRBV5-1	TGCGCCAGCAGCTCCAGACTAGCGGGAGAGGCGGGGGAGCTGTTTTTT	CASSSRLAGEAGELFF
TRBJ1-5	many	-	TRBV28	TGTGCCAGCAGTTTAGTCAGGGTCGGAGGGCCCCAGCATTTT	CASSLVRVGGPQHF
TRBJ2-5	few	-	TRBV6-1	TGTGCCAGCCTACACGAATCAGAAGGGCAGGAGACCCAGTACTTC	CASLHESEGQETQYF
TRBJ2-7	-	-	TRBV19	TGTGCCAGTAGTATATCAATGGCTTCCTACGAGCAGTACTTC	CASSISMASYEQYF
TRBJ2-2	many	TRBD2	TRBV19	TGTGCCTCTAAGGTCGGGACTAGCGGGACCGGGGAGCTGTTTTTT	CASKVGTSGTGELFF
TRBJ2-7	-	TRBD1	TRBV15	TGTGCCACCAGGTTAGACAGGGGGCTCCACGAGCAGTACTTC	CATRLDRGLHEQYF
TRBJ2-1	many	-	TRBV5-1	TGCGCCAGCAGCTTGATTAGACATGAGCAGTTCTTC	CASSLIRHEQFF
TRBJ2-7	many	TRBD2	TRBV4-1	TGCGCCAGCAGCCAAGGGGGCGGGAGAACGTACGAGCAGTACTTC	CASSQGGGRTYEQYF
TRBJ1-1	many	-	TRBV29-1	TGCAGCGTTGAAGAGGGATACACTGAAGCTTTCTTT	CSVEEGYTEAFF
TRBJ2-5	many	-	TRBV10-2	TGCGCCAGCAGTGAGTGGGCCCATTCGGAGAAGACCCAGTACTTC	CASSEWAHSEKTQYF
TRBJ2-5	-	-	TRBV30	TGTGCCTGCAGTGTAGGTCCCCAAGAGACACAGTACTTC	CACSVGPQETQYF
TRBJ2-7	few	TRBD1	TRBV6-2/TRBV6-3	TGTGCCAGCAGTTACACAGGGGGCGGAATCGACGAGCAGTACTTC	CASSYTGGGIDEQYF
TRBJ1-3	many	-	TRBV6-5	TGTGCCAGCAGTTACGGGGGCTCTGGAAACACCATATATTTT	CASSYGGSGNTIYF